There are many counts of the clone carrying this T cell receptor beta chain. Its cognate antigen is unknown. Healthy Caucasian individuals made up all the donors. Unique molecular identifiers were present on the cDNA, and a universal primer site came from template switching. TCRdb re-called the 5' RACE reads with MiXCR, one entry per CDR3 protein. The table lists some 630,000 distinct CDR3 sequences, roughly 7.2% of them singletons. The data derive from a study of identical twins. Findings of the study overall: Recombination models fit unrelated individuals' TCR alpha sharing but underestimated twins'.

CDR1 and CDR2 (germline): SQVTM, ANQGSEA. J was trimmed by 1 base and V by 2 bases; bases with no gene match: 6. CDR3 size: 17 residues. These data are also associated with another study on yellow fever vaccine responses in identical twins. Per that paper: Each twin's T cell response to the vaccine was reported to look partly convergent and partly personalized.

This clonotype was obtained from a woman aged 18-29 years in good health. Specimen: PBMCs. The J gene is TRBJ2-3, the V gene TRBV29-1; the match to TRBD2 covers 13 bases. The CDR3 protein is CSVERLAGGVGTDTQYF. The CDR3 nucleotides read TGCAGCGTTGAAAGACTAGCGGGGGGCGTTGGCACAGATACGCAGTATTTT.